This T cell receptor beta chain was sequenced during a study of lymphopenia after photon versus proton radiotherapy. The CDR3 extends over 13 amino acids. Germline values: CDR1 MNHEY, CDR2 SVGAGI. The V and J ends lost 2 bases and 6 bases respectively, with 11 bases between them. Assay used: immunoSEQ multiplex PCR; TCRdb lists only in-frame clones, some missing. The repertoire holds about 50,000 clones, about 92% seen once, with roughly 18% in the top ten. Study findings and constraints: Authors raise, but do not show, better survival with proton therapy.

Comment on this clone: Its antigen is as yet unknown.

Sample: peripheral blood, taken from a patient treated with photon-based radiotherapy. The chain recombines TRBV6-5 with TRBJ2-7; D gene unclear. The receptor comes from a woman aged 40 to 50 with cholangiocarcinoma. The CDR3 DNA reads as TGTGCCAGCAGTTACGGCACAGTTACCGAGCAGTACTTC. Amino acid sequence: CASSYGTVTEQYF.